The sequence of this TCR beta chain was determined in a study of T cells after yellow fever vaccination (dated by TCRdb to between 2019 and 2020). Study-wide context: The SMART-Seq v4 Ultra Low Input RNA kit was used to prepare libraries from fractions with low cell numbers. To track T-cell clones before and after primary and booster YFV17D yellow fever vaccination, bulk TCR alpha and beta repertoires were sequenced longitudinally. Two healthy male donors made up the cohort, one aged 18 to 30 years and the other aged 30 to 40 years. Blood was collected at multiple timepoints before and after primary and secondary immunization, and bulk PBMC replicates and cell subsets were isolated.

This clonotype was observed at least ten times. Its cognate antigen has yet to be identified. Within one base of it there is no much larger clone, and no base qualities were kept. Points the paper makes about the study in general: The secondary T-cell response was found to be weaker but faster than the primary response, with a peak reached on day 5 rather than on day 15. Because only two donors were included in the study, the extent to which the findings can be generalized is limited. Because abundant contaminating clonotypes from the bulk population could be contained in FACS-sorted repertoires, computational filtering was required. A small fraction of clonotypes appeared in both the CD4 and CD8 compartments, likely as a result of convergent recombination. Most clones expanded after primary vaccination were re-detected after the booster (around 96% of CD4 and around 88% of CD8), suggesting broad memory maintenance.

The reads were generated on an Illumina NovaSeq 6000. TCR cDNA was synthesized by 5'RACE template switching, through which a universal primer site and unique molecular identifiers were introduced. Priming of cDNA synthesis was performed from both the TCR alpha and TCR beta constant segments. Two PCR steps were used to amplify libraries, with sample barcodes and sequencing adapters being added in the second step. Libraries were sequenced on Illumina HiSeq 2500 (2x100 bp) or NovaSeq (2x150 bp). In the paper's pipeline: MIGEC was used to demultiplex reads and collapse the reads into UMI consensus sequences, and MiXCR was used for V(D)J alignment. Vaccine-responding clonotypes were defined with edgeR using replicate PBMC samples, requiring FDR below 0.01 and a log2 fold change above 5 up to day 15. CD4 or CD8 identity was assigned to each bulk clonotype according to whether the clonotype was present at higher abundance in the sequenced CD4 repertoire or the sequenced CD8 repertoire. In TCRdb, the public reads were trimmed at Q25 with fastp and aligned with MiXCR, with productive beta chains retained. Entries are consolidated by CDR3 protein sequence, retaining the most common genes and DNA. Clone size and V and J calls follow TCRdb, not the original study. Recorded for this sample are over 250,000 distinct CDR3 sequences; roughly 5.2% of them occurred a single time. Clones ranked in the top ten supply roughly 3.5% of the sample.

V lost 7 bases and J lost 3 bases; the stretch between them is 13 bases long. Via the germline V gene, CDR1 is ENHRY and CDR2 SYGVKD. CDR3 length: 14 amino acids, cysteine to phenylalanine. Here the CDR3 DNA is all that survives: 42 bases in frame from base 1. The treatment or condition label on this specimen signifies: live attenuated yellow fever vaccine strain. A standard Ficoll-Paque protocol was used to isolate PBMCs from peripheral blood. Dynabeads CD4 and CD8 positive selection kits were used to isolate the CD4 and CD8 T-cell fractions. TriZol was used to extract RNA from bulk PBMCs, from CD4 and CD8 fractions, and from dextramer-positive and dextramer-negative fractions.

Rearrangement joined TRBV10-3 to TRBJ2-1, with the D gene not confidently named. This sequence was found in a man aged 18 to 30 who received the YFV17D yellow fever vaccine. The material was CD4+ T cells sorted from PBMCs, obtained on the day of the yellow fever booster vaccination. The nucleotides read TGTGCCATCACCTATAGTGATATCTACAATGAGCAGTTCTTC. Its coded protein is CAITYSDIYNEQFF.